This T cell receptor beta chain was sequenced during a study of T cell therapy after organ transplantation. Study summary: Therapy products were autologous CMV-specific T cells, peptide-expanded for roughly two weeks.

This CDR3 spans 13 amino acids. V trimming: 2 bases; J trimming: 6 bases; junction bases outside the gene matches: 1. CDR1 is MNHEY, CDR2 SMNVEV, per germline (reference sequence). Sequencing was performed with immunoSEQ multiplex PCR; in TCRdb, only in-frame clones are kept and a portion is missing. This sample has 44,000 or so clones; approximately 94% occur once, and the top ten carry over 2.5%. As to this clone: The antigen is unknown.

Findings and caveats of the study: Nonresponder repertoires showed strong pretherapy expansions, barely changing post-therapy.

The origin of this receptor is a human patient who had received a solid organ transplant and had CMV disease. The chain combines TRBV27 with TRBJ2-1; 7 nucleotides line up with TRBD2. The material was CD8+ T cells from blood, obtained before autologous CMV-specific T cell therapy. In DNA, the CDR3 is TGTGCCAGCAGTTTAGGCGGGAGCAATGAGCAGTTCTTC. It is translated as CASSLGGSNEQFF.